The rows below give T cell receptor beta chains drawn from one sample of a study of regulatory T cells in long-lasting Graves disease. TCRdb processed the multiplex PCR reads anew with MiXCR; each CDR3 protein has one entry. The data show about 540,000 distinct CDR3 sequences, approximately 12% seen once. A further study also used this sample, focusing on T cells in Graves' hyperthyroidism and ophthalmopathy.

The input for sequencing was peripheral blood mononuclear cells (PBMCs), taken at new diagnosis, from a patient treated with antithyroid drugs. These receptors came from a man aged 25 to 45 with Graves disease. The CDR3 runs from the conserved cysteine through the conserved F or W. The order of the fields is clone size, V gene, J gene, CDR3 protein. The size field is filled for only some rows; it gives once, few, many or a size class.

clone size: many; V gene: TRBV6-1; J gene: TRBJ1-1; CDR3 protein: CASTRGGGKTEAFF
clone size: NA; V gene: TRBV30; J gene: TRBJ2-1; CDR3 protein: CAWSATSGGYNEQFF
clone size: few; V gene: TRBV5-1; J gene: TRBJ2-3; CDR3 protein: CATTVGRWGADTQYF
clone size: many; V gene: TRBV2; J gene: TRBJ2-1; CDR3 protein: CASSEVSIEQFF
clone size: many; V gene: TRBV6-1; J gene: TRBJ1-2; CDR3 protein: CASSEGTANYGYTF
clone size: NA; V gene: TRBV10-3; J gene: TRBJ2-7; CDR3 protein: CAISESGGDAGEQYF
clone size: many; V gene: TRBV29-1; J gene: TRBJ2-7; CDR3 protein: CSVESGLAGGASYEQYF
clone size: many; V gene: TRBV12-3/TRBV12-4; J gene: TRBJ1-2; CDR3 protein: CASSLDRGPGYTF
clone size: many; V gene: TRBV12-3/TRBV12-4; J gene: TRBJ2-1; CDR3 protein: CASTHEGPTSGANNEQFF
clone size: many; V gene: TRBV20-1; J gene: TRBJ2-7; CDR3 protein: CSARTMGLAYEQYF
clone size: many; V gene: TRBV20-1; J gene: TRBJ2-1; CDR3 protein: CSAPGLAGVFSYNEQFF
clone size: NA; V gene: TRBV20-1; J gene: TRBJ2-4; CDR3 protein: CSAPSHIVAKNIQYF